This T cell receptor beta chain appears in the sequencing data of a study of beta chain features in type 1 diabetes. This clone has only a few counts. As yet, its antigen is unknown. Every bit of the isolated RNA underwent reverse transcription, so sequencing read expressed TCRB transcripts. TCRdb's table, derived via immunoSEQ multiplex PCR, lists solely in-frame clones and lacks some. Of hundreds of thousands of clones in the sample, 11% are singletons; the top ten hold roughly 0.017%. Overall study results and limits: TCRB CDR3 length was moderately but significantly reduced in all four CD4+ subsets of Type 1 diabetes patients.

Germline trimming cut 7 bases from V and 4 bases from J; bases unmatched to any gene: 8. Germline V gives CDR1 LNHDA, CDR2 SQIVND (reference sequence). The CDR3 sequence is 15 residues long. The chain joins TRBV19 to TRBJ2-2; 8 bases map to TRBD2. What was sequenced was naive CD4+ T cells from blood. The TCR was taken from a man aged 25-45 years with type 1 diabetes. CDR3 region: CASTQRGWPTGELFF. The CDR3 DNA reads TGTGCCAGTACCCAGCGGGGGTGGCCCACCGGGGAGCTGTTTTTT.